This is a list of T cell receptor beta chains from one sample in a study of CD8+ T cells in alopecia areata. Only in-frame clones appear in the TCRdb table, and some are missing; sequencing was by immunoSEQ multiplex PCR. The sample carries some 200,000 clones, 60% to 70% recorded once. The sequenced sample was CD4+ T cells sorted from blood, obtained at week 4, from a patient treated with tofacitinib. The receptors here all came from a human donor with alopecia areata. The CDR3 runs from the conserved cysteine through the conserved F or W. The D gene is left open where the match is weak. Clone size is shown for a subset of rows, as once, few, many or a class of expanded clone.

- | TRBD2 | 16 | TRBJ2-3 | TRBV5-1 | TGCGCCAGCAGCTTGTCGCCTAGCGGGGGCACAGATACGCAGTATTTT | CASSLSPSGGTDTQYF
- | TRBD2 | 15 | TRBJ2-5 | TRBV6-5 | TGTGCCAGCACCCCAGCGGGGGCGCACCAAGAGACCCAGTACTTC | CASTPAGAHQETQYF
- | - | 12 | TRBJ1-1 | TRBV30 | TGTGCCTGGAGTGCTCGGTTGTCTGAAGCTTTCTTT | CAWSARLSEAFF
- | - | 14 | TRBJ2-7 | TRBV27 | TGTGCCAGCAGGGGCTGGGGCAGACTCTACGAGCAGTACTTC | CASRGWGRLYEQYF
- | - | 12 | TRBJ1-2 | TRBV30 | TGTGCCTGGAGTAACAACCTGGGTGGCTACACCTTC | CAWSNNLGGYTF
- | - | 11 | TRBJ1-1 | TRBV20-1 | TGCAGTGCTCGGGCGCTTTCTGAAGCTTTCTTT | CSARALSEAFF
few | - | 11 | TRBJ1-4 | TRBV20-1 | TGCAGTGCTAGAGTGGGGGAAAAACTGTTTTTT | CSARVGEKLFF
- | - | 17 | TRBJ2-2 | TRBV7-2 | TGTGCCAGCAGCTTGGGAGGTTTCCTCGCGAACACCGGGGAGCTGTTTTTT | CASSLGGFLANTGELFF
few | - | 14 | TRBJ2-7 | TRBV18 | TGTGCCAGCTCACCAGCGGGCCGCCCGTACGAGCAGTACTTC | CASSPAGRPYEQYF
once | - | 17 | TRBJ2-1 | TRBV7-2 | TGTGCCAGCAGCTTATTTTTCGCGGGGCTAAACCATAATGAGCAGTTCTTC | CASSLFFAGLNHNEQFF
- | TRBD1 | 14 | TRBJ2-7 | TRBV6-5 | TGTGCCAGCAGCGTGACAGGGAGCTCCTACGAGCAGTACTTC | CASSVTGSSYEQYF
few | - | 13 | TRBJ1-4 | TRBV28 | TGTGCCAGCAGTTTGTTGAGGGGGGAAAAACTGTTTTTT | CASSLLRGEKLFF
few | - | 15 | TRBJ2-2 | TRBV5-5 | TGTGCCAGCAGCTTCGCCCAGTTGAGCACCGGGGAGCTGTTTTTT | CASSFAQLSTGELFF
once | - | 12 | TRBJ2-7 | TRBV30 | TGTGCCTGGAGTGTGGGCACCTACGAGCAGTACTTC | CAWSVGTYEQYF
- | - | 15 | TRBJ2-5 | TRBV4-2 | TGTGCCAGCAGCCAAGTGGAAGGGATCGCAGAGACCCAGTACTTC | CASSQVEGIAETQYF
- | - | 9 | TRBJ1-2 | TRBV20-1 | TGCAGTGCCCCCGAGCCCTACACCTTC | CSAPEPYTF
- | - | 15 | TRBJ1-2 | TRBV29-1 | TGCAGCGTTGCGACTGCCAGTGATGGGTCCTATGGCTACACCTTC | CSVATASDGSYGYTF
- | - | 15 | TRBJ2-7 | TRBV5-1 | TGCGCCAGCAGCTTGAACCAGATTACCACCTACGAGCAGTACTTC | CASSLNQITTYEQYF
- | - | 13 | TRBJ1-1 | TRBV30 | TGTGCCTGGAGTGCTGGGTTTAACACTGAAGCTTTCTTT | CAWSAGFNTEAFF
once | - | 10 | TRBJ2-7 | TRBV23-1 | TGCGCCAGCAGTCTCTACGAGCAGTACTTC | CASSLYEQYF
- | - | 14 | TRBJ2-7 | TRBV30 | TGTGCCTGGAGTCGGGGGACCGCCTCCTACGAGCAGTGCTTC | CAWSRGTASYEQCF
- | - | 13 | TRBJ2-5 | TRBV29-1 | TGCAGCGTTGAGATTCCAGGCCAAGAGACCCAGTACTTC | CSVEIPGQETQYF
- | TRBD1 | 14 | TRBJ1-2 | TRBV30 | TGTGCCTGGACCCACCCGACAGGGAACTATGGCTACACCTTC | CAWTHPTGNYGYTF
- | - | 14 | TRBJ2-1 | TRBV29-1 | TGCAGCGGGCACAATCGACAGGTTTTCAATGAGCAGTTCTTC | CSGHNRQVFNEQFF
few | - | 12 | TRBJ2-5 | TRBV7-9 | TGTGCCAGCAGCCGATTTGAAGAGACCCAGTACTTC | CASSRFEETQYF
- | - | 14 | TRBJ2-1 | TRBV2 | TGTGCCAGCAGGGTGGAGGGGGCGGGCAATGAGCAGTTCTTC | CASRVEGAGNEQFF
- | - | 16 | TRBJ2-7 | TRBV7-2 | TGTGCCAGCAGCTTAATCGGAGGAGGGTCCCCCTACGAGCAGTACTTC | CASSLIGGGSPYEQYF
- | TRBD1 | 15 | TRBJ2-3 | TRBV5-1 | TGCGCCAGCAGCGCCCAGGACAGGGGGGCAGATACGCAGTATTTT | CASSAQDRGADTQYF
- | - | 15 | TRBJ2-1 | TRBV29-1 | TGCAGCGTCGCAGCTAGCGCTCACACTTACAATGAGCAGTTCTTC | CSVAASAHTYNEQFF
- | TRBD2 | 14 | TRBJ2-7 | TRBV30 | TGTGCCTGGAGTCGGGCGGGACTAGGGGGCGAGCAGTACTTC | CAWSRAGLGGEQYF
- | - | 14 | TRBJ1-1 | TRBV28 | TGTGCCAGCACCCTCCGGGGAGGTGGCACTGAAGCTTTCTTT | CASTLRGGGTEAFF
once | TRBD1 | 14 | TRBJ1-6 | TRBV29-1 | TGCAGCGTTGCCCGGGACAGGATAAGTTCACCCCTCCACTTT | CSVARDRISSPLHF
- | - | 14 | TRBJ1-1 | TRBV19 | TGTGCCACCTCAATGTCGGCAGGGGTAACGGAAGCCTTCTTT | CATSMSAGVTEAFF
few | - | 11 | TRBJ1-2 | TRBV5-6 | TGTGCCAGCAGCGACCTTTATGGCTACACCTTC | CASSDLYGYTF
- | - | 13 | TRBJ2-7 | TRBV6-6 | TGTGCCAGCAGTTACTCTGGCCAGGTCGAGCAGTACTTC | CASSYSGQVEQYF
- | TRBD2 | 14 | TRBJ2-1 | TRBV9 | TGTGCCAGCAGCGCCGGACTAGCGGGGAATGAGCAGTTCTTC | CASSAGLAGNEQFF
- | - | 14 | TRBJ1-1 | TRBV29-1 | TGCAGCGTCCCCAGCGACAGTCTGAACACTGAAGCTTTCTTT | CSVPSDSLNTEAFF
- | - | 16 | TRBJ1-1 | TRBV30 | TGTGCCTGGAGTCTAATACCGGGACGGATGAACACTGAAGCTTTCTTT | CAWSLIPGRMNTEAFF
- | - | 13 | TRBJ1-2 | TRBV30 | TGTGCCTGGTCAATGGGGCAAGGATCTGGCTACACCTTC | CAWSMGQGSGYTF
few | - | 13 | TRBJ1-4 | TRBV2 | TGTGCCAGCAGTGACAGGGGTGGTGAAAAACTGTTTTTT | CASSDRGGEKLFF
- | TRBD1 | 13 | TRBJ1-2 | TRBV29-1 | TGCAGCGTTGTCGGGACAGGGCGCTATGGCTACACCTTC | CSVVGTGRYGYTF
- | - | 13 | TRBJ2-5 | TRBV2 | TGTGCCAGCCGAAGAACTGGAAAAGAGACCCAGTACTTC | CASRRTGKETQYF
- | - | 11 | TRBJ1-1 | TRBV20-1 | TGCAGTGCTATAGACAGACGTGAAGCTTTCTTT | CSAIDRREAFF
- | - | 15 | TRBJ1-1 | TRBV27 | TGTGCCAGCAGTCCCCCAGGGCTAATGAACACTGAAGCTTTCTTT | CASSPPGLMNTEAFF
few | - | 14 | TRBJ1-6 | TRBV28 | TGTGCCAGCAGTTTAGGGCCCAATAATTCACCCCTCCACTTT | CASSLGPNNSPLHF
- | - | 14 | TRBJ2-2 | TRBV7-9 | TGTGCCAGCAGCCCTACGCTAGCGACCGGGGAGCTGTTTTTT | CASSPTLATGELFF
- | - | 15 | TRBJ1-6 | TRBV18 | TGTGCCAGCTCACCCGATTCCCTGAGCCGATCACCCCTCCACTTT | CASSPDSLSRSPLHF
once | TRBD1 | 13 | TRBJ2-7 | TRBV29-1 | TGCAGCCCCAGGGGACAGGACCCCTACGAGCAGTACTTC | CSPRGQDPYEQYF
- | - | 12 | TRBJ1-5 | TRBV30 | TGTGCCTGGACAAGTGGAAATCAGCCCCAGCATTTT | CAWTSGNQPQHF
- | - | 16 | TRBJ2-3 | TRBV7-7 | TGTGCTAGCAGCTTAGGGCGGGACAGCTACACAGATACGCAGTATTTT | CASSLGRDSYTDTQYF
- | - | 15 | TRBJ2-5 | TRBV29-1 | TGCAGCGTTGAATATCCAGGGGGGTTAAAAGAGACCCAGTACTTC | CSVEYPGGLKETQYF
once | - | 10 | TRBJ2-5 | TRBV27 | TGTGCCAGCAGCCGTGGGACCCAGTACTTC | CASSRGTQYF
- | - | 14 | TRBJ1-1 | TRBV19 | TGTGCCAGTAGTAATGACAGGAGGAACACTGAAGCTTTCTTT | CASSNDRRNTEAFF
few | TRBD1 | 15 | TRBJ2-7 | TRBV19 | TGTGCCAGTAGTACGAGACAGGGGGATTACTACGAGCAGTACTTC | CASSTRQGDYYEQYF
- | TRBD1 | 16 | TRBJ1-1 | TRBV4-1 | TGCGCCAGCAGCCCATCAGGGAGGGGGCCGAACACTGAAGCTTTCTTT | CASSPSGRGPNTEAFF
- | - | 15 | TRBJ1-5 | TRBV5-1 | TGCGCCAGCAGCTTGGATCCAGGTGTCAATCAGCCCCAGCATTTT | CASSLDPGVNQPQHF
- | TRBD2 | 14 | TRBJ2-3 | TRBV7-6 | TGTGCCAGCAGCTTAGGAACGACTAGCTATACGCAGTATTTT | CASSLGTTSYTQYF
- | - | 16 | TRBJ1-1 | TRBV6-6 | TGTGCCAGCAGTTACTCGAACGGGGCGGTCTATCCTGAAGCTTTCTTT | CASSYSNGAVYPEAFF